These 9 T cell receptor beta chains came from one sample sequenced in a study of blood T cells in healthy people across ages. Primed by a sample-barcoded 5' primer and a J-beta primer mix, a second PCR proceeded for roughly 6 to 12 cycles. TCRdb independently ran MiXCR on the 5' RACE reads; one entry per CDR3 protein. The sample includes over 750,000 distinct CDR3 sequences, about 25% of them seen just once. These data were also filed under a second study, of T cells of mothers and their children.

The sample consisted of blood. The origin of the receptors is a boy aged 5 to 17 in good health.

This chain uses TRBV6-2 or TRBV6-3 with TRBJ2-1, with 8 bases lining up with TRBD2. The CDR3 runs to 14 residues. After removal of 2 bases from V and 6 bases from J, the junction contained 3 bases not matched to a gene. Germline assignment: CDR1 MNHEY and CDR2 SVGEGT. This CDR3 is CASSYLAGSNEQFF. The CDR3 DNA reads TGTGCCAGCAGTTACCTAGCGGGCTCCAATGAGCAGTTCTTC.

At least ten counts were recorded for this clonotype. The chain recombines TRBV29-1 with TRBJ1-4, with a possible D match to TRBD1 (5 bases). V lost 6 bases to trimming and J lost 0 bases, with 17 bases between them. The germline gives CDR1 SQVTM, CDR2 ANQGSEA. This CDR3 contains 16 residues. CDR3 bases: TGCAGCGTCGGGGGTGCAGGGTCTCCAACTAATGAAAAACTGTTTTTT. The encoded protein is CSVGGAGSPTNEKLFF.

This clonotype showed up just a few times. The chain has TRBV12-3 or TRBV12-4 and TRBJ2-1; D may be TRBD1 or TRBD2 (6 bases each). The CDR3 is 13 amino acids. V gave up 1 base and J gave up 9 bases, with 10 bases separating them. The CDR3 region is CASSLVGGGEQFF. CDR3 coding DNA: TGTGCCAGCAGTTTAGTGGGGGGCGGTGAGCAGTTCTTC.

The genes are TRBV3-1 and TRBJ2-5; 11 positions match TRBD2. Germline V CDR1 and CDR2: LGHDT, YNNKEL (reference sequence). The V gene end was trimmed by 4 bases and the J gene end by 0 bases; junction bases not matched to a gene: 7. CDR3 length: 17 residues. CDR3 sequence reads: CASSLGTSGLYQETQYF. In DNA, the CDR3 is TGTGCCAGCAGCCTGGGGACTAGCGGTTTGTACCAAGAGACCCAGTACTTC.

This clonotype was seen more than once but under ten times. The chain is built from TRBV13 and TRBJ1-2; no reliable D call. This CDR3 has 14 amino acids. Germline loops: CDR1 PRHDT, CDR2 FYEKMQ (reference sequence). The V and J ends lost 0 bases and 4 bases respectively, with 9 bases between them. CDR3 coding DNA: TGTGCCAGCAGCTTAGGGTTTCCTGTCTATGGCTACACCTTC. Translated: CASSLGFPVYGYTF.

This rearrangement joins TRBV6-5 to TRBJ2-1; tentative D call: TRBD2 (5 bases). V was shortened by 5 bases and J by 8 bases, with 10 bases between the two germline ends. CDR1 and CDR2 from the germline V gene are MNHEY and SVGAGI. There are 12 residues in the CDR3. In DNA form, the CDR3 reads TGTGCCAGCAGTCAACTAGGTGATGAGCAGTTCTTC. Translated: CASSQLGDEQFF.

The count of this clonotype is one. Its ends do not fully match the called genes, so a read error is possible. This chain joins TRBV5-6 and TRBJ2-4; 10 nucleotides match TRBD1. This CDR3 spans 15 amino acids. Germline CDR1 SGHDT, CDR2 YYEEEE. This CDR3 is CASSWDRGAKNIQYF. The CDR3 DNA follows: TGTGCTAGCAGCTGGGACAGGGGTGCCAAAAACATTCAGTACTTC.

This chain connects TRBV19 to TRBJ2-7; 9 nucleotides align to TRBD1. J lost 2 bases, V lost 4 bases, and 6 bases had no gene match. CDR1 is LNHDA and CDR2 is SQIVND in the germline V gene (reference sequence). This CDR3 comprises 15 residues. The CDR3: CASSTSGTGTYEQYF. DNA for the CDR3: TGTGCCAGTAGTACTTCCGGGACAGGGACCTACGAGCAGTACTTC.

Only a few counts were recorded for this clonotype. The J gene is TRBJ2-3, the V gene TRBV4-1, with no clear D. V was clipped by 1 base and J by 2 bases, with 7 bases between them. From germline, CDR1 is MGHRA and CDR2 YSYEKL. This CDR3 is built from 14 residues. CDR3 protein: CASSQVDFTDTQYF. The CDR3 bases are TGCGCCAGCAGCCAAGTGGATTTCACAGATACGCAGTATTTT.